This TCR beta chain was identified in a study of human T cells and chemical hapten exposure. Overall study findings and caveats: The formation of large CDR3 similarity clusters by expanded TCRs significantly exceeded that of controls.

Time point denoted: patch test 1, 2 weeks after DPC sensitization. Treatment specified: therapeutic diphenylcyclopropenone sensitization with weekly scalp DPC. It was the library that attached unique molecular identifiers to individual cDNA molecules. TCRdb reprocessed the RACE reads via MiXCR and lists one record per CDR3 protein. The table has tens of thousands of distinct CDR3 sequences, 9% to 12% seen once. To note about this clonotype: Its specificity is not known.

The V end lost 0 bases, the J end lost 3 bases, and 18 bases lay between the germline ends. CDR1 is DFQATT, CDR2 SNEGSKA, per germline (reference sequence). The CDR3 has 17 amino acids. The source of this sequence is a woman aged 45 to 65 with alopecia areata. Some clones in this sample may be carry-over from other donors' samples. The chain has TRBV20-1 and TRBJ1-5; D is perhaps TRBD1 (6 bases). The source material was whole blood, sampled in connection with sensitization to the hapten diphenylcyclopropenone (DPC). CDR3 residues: CSARDSQQGGYNQPQHF. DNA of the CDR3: TGCAGTGCTAGAGATTCCCAACAGGGAGGTTACAATCAGCCCCAGCATTTT.